Listed here is a single T cell receptor (beta chain). The CDR3 consists of 14 residues. Germline CDR1 and CDR2: LGHNA and YNFKEQ. Trimming cost V 1 base and J 10 bases, with 11 bases left between them. The data originate from a study of blood T cells in healthy people across ages. Background on the study: With template switching, about one barcoded beta molecule was captured per two T cells.

For the second PCR, which ran for about 7 to 11 cycles, a sample-barcoded 5' primer and a J-beta primer mix were used. Each single sample gave us at least 2.5 million CDR3-containing paired-end reads. TCRdb independently ran MiXCR on the 5' RACE reads; one entry per CDR3 protein. The sample yields some 670,000 distinct CDR3 sequences, roughly half seen once. Donors were systemically healthy Caucasian individuals from Russia aged about 6 to 90 years. Sequencing was performed on blood. This chain connects TRBV4-2 to TRBJ1-6; no clear D. This sequence originates from a woman older than 75 in good health. The CDR3: CASSQVLQTSPLHF. Written as DNA, the CDR3 is TGTGCCAGCAGCCAAGTGTTACAGACCTCACCCCTCCACTTT.